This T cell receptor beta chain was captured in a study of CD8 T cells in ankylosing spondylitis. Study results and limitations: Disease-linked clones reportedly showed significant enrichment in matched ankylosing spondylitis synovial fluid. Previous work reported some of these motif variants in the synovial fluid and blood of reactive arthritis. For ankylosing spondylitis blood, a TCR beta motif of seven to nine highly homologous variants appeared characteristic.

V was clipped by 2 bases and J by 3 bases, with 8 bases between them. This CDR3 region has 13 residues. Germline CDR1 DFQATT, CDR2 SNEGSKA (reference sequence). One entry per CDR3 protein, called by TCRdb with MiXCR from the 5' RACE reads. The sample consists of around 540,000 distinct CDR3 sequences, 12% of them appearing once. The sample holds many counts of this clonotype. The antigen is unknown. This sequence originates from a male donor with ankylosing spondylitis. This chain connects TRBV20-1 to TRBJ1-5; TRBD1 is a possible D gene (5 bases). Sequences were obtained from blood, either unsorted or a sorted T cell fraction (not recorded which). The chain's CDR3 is CSARYRFNQPQHF. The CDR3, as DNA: TGCAGTGCTAGATACAGGTTCAATCAGCCCCAGCATTTT.